This T cell receptor (beta chain) was profiled in a study of T-cell reconstitution after alpha-beta-depleted transplantation in children. Points from the study as a whole: By about two months after transplant, alpha-beta T cells reportedly arose from several hundred graft clones that had expanded. Surviving recipient T cells and thymic progenitors underlay high day-60 TCRbeta diversity in some patients. Newly made T cells mostly supplied T-cell counts and diversity one year after transplant.

Unique molecular identifiers tagged the TCRbeta library. TCRdb reanalysed the PCR reads using MiXCR and keeps one entry per CDR3 protein. Of 530,000 or so distinct CDR3 sequences in the sample, 27% were seen once. Of note for this clonotype: What it binds is unknown.

The V and J ends lost 3 bases and 7 bases respectively, with 5 bases between them. In germline, CDR1 is LGHDT, CDR2 YNNKEL (reference sequence). The CDR3 spans 11 residues. The sample in question was PBMCs, obtained before TCRalphabeta/CD19-depleted stem cell transplant. The source of this sequence is a boy under two years old with Wiskott-Aldrich syndrome, due to receive a stem cell transplant. The rearrangement links TRBV3-1 to TRBJ2-3, with D unclear. CDR3 sequence: CASSHDYTQYF. CDR3 nucleotide sequence: TGTGCCAGCAGCCATGATTATACGCAGTATTTT.